One and the same sample provided the 9 T cell receptor beta chains below, sequenced in a study of PD-1 blockade in classical Hodgkin lymphoma (dated by TCRdb to 2019 to 2021). Explained via the paper, the time point label denotes: cycle 2 day 1 (C2D1) of nivolumab. Relapse after autologous stem cell transplantation had occurred in all trial patients, and cohorts A, B and C were distinguished by prior brentuximab vedotin exposure. Libraries came from the immunoSEQ multiplex PCR assay. TCRdb stores this immuneACCESS table with in-frame sequences only. Part of the clones is absent; in the studies checked, under half of the shortfall reflects unresolved V genes, and no reason is known for the rest. In this sample the table shows 90,000 or so clones, nearly 95% of which occur a single time. Less than 3% of the sample is held by the ten biggest clonotypes. Sample: peripheral blood mononuclear cells (PBMCs), taken before the second cycle of nivolumab. The receptors here all came from a human donor with classical Hodgkin lymphoma.

This sequence joins TRBV7-2 and TRBJ2-7; 8 nucleotides align to TRBD2. J lost 4 bases, V lost 6 bases, and 11 bases had no gene match. Germline assignment: CDR1 SGHTA and CDR2 FQGNSA. CDR3 size: 15 residues. The CDR3 sequence is CASSQGRGAPYEQYF. The DNA of the CDR3 is TGTGCCAGCAGTCAAGGGCGGGGGGCCCCTTACGAGCAGTACTTC.

This sequence joins TRBV30 and TRBJ2-3; D not resolved. This CDR3 is built from 14 residues. Trimming pared 2 bases from V and 3 bases from J, leaving 12 bases between. CDR1 GTSNPN and CDR2 SVGIG come from the germline V gene (reference sequence). The CDR3 sequence: CAWSPSPDTDTQYF. For the CDR3, the DNA is TGTGCCTGGAGTCCTTCGCCCGATACAGATACGCAGTATTTT.

The genes are TRBV5-1 and TRBJ2-7; D may be TRBD1 or TRBD2 (5 bases each). CDR1 is SGHRS, CDR2 YFSETQ, per germline. The CDR3 spans 13 residues. V lost 2 bases and J 3 bases, leaving 9 bases between the germline ends. The CDR3 protein is CASSFGGDYEQYF. The CDR3 DNA is TGCGCCAGCAGCTTTGGGGGAGACTACGAGCAGTACTTC.

The chain carries TRBV14 and TRBJ2-1, with 9 nucleotides matching TRBD1. The CDR3 contains 15 residues. V lost 6 bases and J lost 9; bases outside the gene matches: 12. Germline CDR1 is SGHDN and CDR2 is FVKESK. The chain's CDR3 is CASRHREGTGREQFF. DNA of the CDR3: TGTGCCAGCAGGCACAGAGAGGGGACAGGGCGTGAGCAGTTCTTC.

V is TRBV5-1 and J is TRBJ1-1, with no clear D. Germline CDR1 SGHRS, CDR2 YFSETQ. This CDR3 contains 15 residues. The V end lost 4 bases, the J end lost 4 bases, and 17 bases lay between the germline ends. CDR3 in DNA: TGCGCCAGCAGCACACGGGGATCTGACGGCACTGAAGCTTTCTTT. Residues: CASSTRGSDGTEAFF.

The V and J genes are TRBV9 and TRBJ2-7; 12 nucleotides align to TRBD2. The CDR3 runs 15 residues. V gave up 3 bases and J gave up 4 bases; unmatched junction bases: 5. In germline, CDR1 is SGDLS, CDR2 YYNGEE. The CDR3 DNA reads as TGTGCCAGCAGCGCCGGGACTAGCGGGTTATACGAGCAGTACTTC. The encoded protein is CASSAGTSGLYEQYF. The entire variable domain, with the rest obtained from reference TRBV9 and TRBJ2-7, is as follows: DSGVTQTPKHLITATGQRVTLRCSPRSGDLSVYWYQQSLDQGLQFLIQYYNGEERAKGNILERFSAQQFPDLHSELNLSSLELGDSALYFCASSAGTSGLYEQYFGPGTRLTVT.

V usage is TRBV5-1 and J usage is TRBJ2-7; 8 bases align to TRBD2. The trim removed 6 bases at V and 2 bases at J, leaving 10 bases unmatched. Germline V CDR1 and CDR2: SGHRS, YFSETQ. CDR3 length: 15 residues. The CDR3 loop reads CASTKAGAPPYEQYF. For the CDR3, the DNA is TGCGCCAGCACCAAAGCGGGAGCGCCCCCCTACGAGCAGTACTTC.

This sequence joins TRBV11-3 and TRBJ2-1; D not certain. V was trimmed by 0 bases and J by 8 bases, leaving 11 bases between them. Germline V gene lookup returns CDR1 SGHNT and CDR2 YENEEA. The CDR3 is made up of 14 amino acids. The CDR3 spells CASSLEGRADEQFF. CDR3 nucleotides: TGTGCCAGCAGCTTAGAGGGAAGGGCCGATGAGCAGTTCTTC.

The chain has TRBV18 and TRBJ2-7, with 12 positions matching TRBD2. This CDR3 is 15 amino acids long. Germline V lookup: CDR1 KGHSH, CDR2 LQKENI. Germline trimming cut 6 bases from V and 3 bases from J; bases unmatched to any gene: 6. The CDR3 region has the DNA TGTGCCAGCTCGTCGCGACTAGCGGGGGTCTACGAGCAGTACTTC. Its translation: CASSSRLAGVYEQYF.